This T cell receptor beta chain was retrieved from a study of blood T cell repertoires in COVID-19. This CDR3 has 14 residues. Germline V gene data show CDR1 as SGHDT and CDR2 as YYEEEE. V was pared by 2 bases and J by 2 bases, with 10 bases between. Original data processing: Amplification from reference gene primers served as the basis for estimated nucleated cell counts. The protocol was immunoSEQ multiplex PCR, while the TCRdb copy is restricted to in-frame clones and leaves out a portion. The DNA was the basis for D and trimming; V, J and clone size are from that table. The repertoire holds approximately 240,000 clones, with over 75% as singletons.

Sequencing used peripheral blood. V usage is TRBV5-6 and J usage is TRBJ2-5; perhaps TRBD2 as D (7 bases). This TCR was sampled from a woman aged 40 to 50 who had recovered from COVID-19. CDR3 sequence reads: CASSLRGGQETQYF. CDR3 DNA sequence: TGTGCCAGCAGCTTAAGGGGGGGTCAAGAGACCCAGTACTTC.